One and the same sample provided the 29 T cell receptor beta chains below, sequenced in a study of blood T cells in healthy people across ages. The use of a sample-barcoded 5' primer and a J-beta primer mix characterized a second PCR of about 7 to 12 cycles. TCRdb reanalysed the 5' RACE reads using MiXCR and keeps one entry per CDR3 protein. The sample carries approximately 580,000 distinct CDR3 sequences, about 25% recorded once. This sample was shared with a second study, whose subject was T cells of mothers and their children.

The sample consisted of blood. The receptors come from a boy aged 5-17 years in good health.

This clonotype was seen only once. V is TRBV29-1 and J is TRBJ2-5; 12 bases are a match to TRBD2. The V gene end was trimmed by 4 bases and the J gene end by 4 bases; junction bases not matched to a gene: 7. The CDR3 has 15 amino acids. Germline V gene lookup returns CDR1 SQVTM and CDR2 ANQGSEA. The CDR3 region has the DNA TGCAGCGTTGCGTTGACTAGCGGGGGTGGAGAGACCCAGTACTTC. This translates into CSVALTSGGGETQYF.

This clonotype was recorded a few times. Here the CDR3 DNA reads TGCAGCGTCCGCGATTCCGGGGTCCCAGGGAGACAAGAGACCCAGTACTTC. As protein: CSVRDSGVPGRQETQYF. This chain links TRBV29-1 with TRBJ2-5, with D possibly being TRBD1 or TRBD2 (5 bases each). Trimming removed 6 bases at V and 2 bases at J, with 25 bases between. CDR3 size: 17 residues. CDR1 is SQVTM, CDR2 ANQGSEA, per germline. Drawing the rest from reference TRBV29-1 and TRBJ2-5, the complete variable domain is SAVISQKPSRDICQRGTSLTIQCQVDSQVTMMFWYRQQPGQSLTLIATANQGSEATYESGFVIDKFPISRPNLTFSTLTVSNMSPEDSSIYLCSVRDSGVPGRQETQYFGPGTRLLVL.

The CDR3 region is CASSLDGRGSDTQYF. The CDR3, as DNA: TGTGCCAGCAGCTTAGACGGGAGGGGATCAGATACGCAGTATTTT. The V and J genes are TRBV7-9 and TRBJ2-3, with TRBD2 matching 8 bases. Per the germline V gene, CDR1 is SEHNR and CDR2 is FQNEAQ (reference sequence). The CDR3 is 15 residues long. V dropped 1 base and J dropped 4; count of bases not matched to a gene: 4.

Here the CDR3 DNA reads TGTGCCAGTAGTATAGAGGGCAGGCGGGCGGAGCAGTTCTTC. Translation gives CASSIEGRRAEQFF. The V gene is TRBV19, the J gene TRBJ2-5; TRBD2 is a possible D gene (5 bases). The J call may be faulty, since TRBJ2-1 better matches the DNA end. The length of the CDR3 is 14 residues. Germline assignment: CDR1 LNHDA and CDR2 SQIVND (reference sequence).

As for this clonotype: The junction shows a germline mismatch at one end, possibly a read error. The rearrangement uses TRBV7-2 and TRBJ1-1; TRBD1 matches 10 bases. The CDR3 is 15 residues long. CDR1 is SGHTA, CDR2 FQGNSA, per germline. The CDR3 DNA is TGTGCCGGCAGTTCCTGGGACAGGGGCGCATCGGCAGCTTTCTTT. It specifies CAGSSWDRGASAAFF.

J is TRBJ2-7 and V is TRBV2; D is ambiguous. The CDR3 is 15 amino acids. V lost 3 bases and J lost 2, with 14 bases in between. In germline, CDR1 is SNHLY, CDR2 FYNNEI. The CDR3 region has the DNA TGTGCCAGCAGTGAGTTAAGGGCAGGCGCCTACGAGCAGTACTTC. Translation gives CASSELRAGAYEQYF.

There are a few counts of this clonotype. The J gene is TRBJ1-1, the V gene TRBV27; D uncertain. This CDR3 comprises 14 residues. Trimming took off 3 bases at V and 5 bases at J, with 13 bases between the two ends. Germline V gives CDR1 MNHEY, CDR2 SMNVEV (reference sequence). CDR3 sequence: CASSLYGVGTEAFF. CDR3 DNA sequence: TGTGCCAGCAGTTTGTACGGGGTGGGAACTGAAGCTTTCTTT.

The V call is TRBV27, the J call TRBJ1-6, with a weak D call TRBD1 (6 bases). The germline V and J ends were trimmed by 3 bases and 8 bases, with 17 bases remaining between them. Germline V gives CDR1 MNHEY, CDR2 SMNVEV (reference sequence). The CDR3 consists of 16 residues. In DNA form, the CDR3 reads TGTGCCAGCAGTTTTTGGGCGACAGGTGGTGATTCACCCCTCCACTTT. Protein sequence: CASSFWATGGDSPLHF.

This clonotype was seen a handful of times. The chain is built from TRBV9 and TRBJ2-1; 7 bases are a match to TRBD2. Germline V lookup: CDR1 SGDLS, CDR2 YYNGEE. The CDR3 contains 14 residues. V was pared by 3 bases and J by 3 bases, with 3 bases of the junction left unmatched. The CDR3 here is CASSAGGGYNEQFF. In DNA, the CDR3 is TGTGCCAGCAGCGCCGGCGGGGGCTACAATGAGCAGTTCTTC.

The rearrangement links TRBV24-1 to TRBJ1-1; the D gene is possibly TRBD1 (6 bases). CDR3 size: 13 residues. The V end was cut by 9 bases, the J end by 7 bases, with 17 bases between. Germline CDR1 reads KGHDR; CDR2 reads SFDVKD. CDR3 bases: TGTGCCACCGCCCGAGGGGGGTCAGGTGAAGCTTTCTTT. It codes for CATARGGSGEAFF.

V and J are TRBV28 and TRBJ1-1; D remains ambiguous. V lost 6 bases to trimming and J lost 0 bases, with 14 bases between them. Germline CDR1 MDHEN, CDR2 SYDVKM. The CDR3 totals 15 residues. CDR3 loop: CASSATPVMNTEAFF. The CDR3 coding sequence is TGTGCCAGCAGCGCAACGCCGGTGATGAACACTGAAGCTTTCTTT.

The chain has TRBV12-3 or TRBV12-4 and TRBJ2-5, with D possibly being TRBD1 or TRBD2 (5 bases each). The DNA end favors TRBJ2-7, so the J call may be wrong. The CDR3 is 14 residues long. CDR3 amino acids: CASSSGPNPYEQYF. The CDR3 DNA follows: TGTGCCAGCAGTTCGGGACCAAACCCCTACGAGCAGTACTTC.

This clonotype was seen only a few times. The junction does not match germline at one end; this may be a read error. This rearrangement joins TRBV20-1 to TRBJ2-7; 8 bases line up with TRBD2. This CDR3 has 13 amino acids. Per the germline V gene, CDR1 is DFQATT and CDR2 is SNEGSKA (reference sequence). The CDR3 sequence is CSAPGLDPYEQHF. In nucleotides, the CDR3 is TGCAGTGCCCCGGGACTAGATCCCTACGAGCAGCACTTC.

This clonotype showed up just a few times. The chain joins TRBV28 to TRBJ2-5, with D possibly TRBD2 on 5 matching bases. With 7 bases removed from V and 7 bases from J, the gap between germline ends came to 19 bases. This CDR3 has 14 amino acids. From germline, CDR1 is MDHEN and CDR2 SYDVKM. The CDR3 nucleotides read TGTGCCAGCAAGTTGACGTCCACGGCGGGGACCCAGTACTTC. This codes for CASKLTSTAGTQYF.

This clonotype appeared a few times. The chain has TRBV7-8 and TRBJ2-5; 8 nucleotides align to TRBD1. V was clipped by 5 bases and J by 4 bases; unmatched bases: 9. Germline V CDR1 and CDR2: SGHVS, FQNEAQ. The CDR3 runs 15 residues. CDR3 sequence (DNA): TGTGCCAGCAGCATACCGACAGGGGTGGGAGAGACCCAGTACTTC. It specifies CASSIPTGVGETQYF.

This clonotype was picked up many times. This chain uses TRBV6-1 with TRBJ2-7; 8 nucleotides line up with TRBD1. This CDR3 spans 16 amino acids. The J segment lost 6 bases and the V segment lost 2 bases, leaving 12 bases of the junction unmatched. Germline assignment: CDR1 MNHNS and CDR2 SASEGT. CDR3 coding DNA: TGTGCCAGCAGTGAAATACCACCGGACAGGGTGGGCGAGCAGTACTTC. It codes for CASSEIPPDRVGEQYF.

This clonotype has just a few counts. The chain links TRBV20-1 to TRBJ2-5; D not resolved. The last part of the DNA fits TRBJ2-7 better; the J call may be wrong. Germline loops: CDR1 DFQATT, CDR2 SNEGSKA (reference sequence). The CDR3 is 13 residues long. The CDR3 nucleotides are TGCAGTGCTAGAGATCCCGGAGACTACGAGCAGTACTTC. Its protein product is CSARDPGDYEQYF.

The chain couples TRBV30 to TRBJ2-5; no firm D call. This CDR3 contains 11 residues. Germline assignment: CDR1 GTSNPN and CDR2 SVGIG (reference sequence). V was shortened by 3 bases and J by 9 bases, with 11 bases between the two germline ends. CDR3 sequence: CAWSPGSPQYF. CDR3 sequence (DNA): TGTGCCTGGAGCCCCGGTTCGCCCCAGTACTTC.

Concerning this clonotype: Relative to the germline gene, one junction end is altered; a read error may explain this. The CDR3 loop reads CATSLTPNYDYTF. The CDR3, as DNA: TGTGCCACCAGTTTGACACCTAACTATGACTACACCTTC. V usage is TRBV24-1 and J usage is TRBJ1-2, with D uncertain. CDR1 and CDR2 (germline): KGHDR, SFDVKD. The length of the CDR3 is 13 residues.

This chain joins TRBV28 and TRBJ1-4; TRBD1 aligns across 10 bases. The CDR3 totals 15 residues. CDR1 is MDHEN and CDR2 is SYDVKM in the germline V gene. V lost 5 bases to trimming and J lost 5 bases; unmatched junction nucleotides: 5. CDR3 DNA: TGTGCCAGCAGTATGTGGGACAGGGGCAATGAAAAACTGTTTTTT. Its protein product is CASSMWDRGNEKLFF. The whole variable domain, remainder taken from reference TRBV28 and TRBJ1-4, is DVKVTQSSRYLVKRTGEKVFLECVQDMDHENMFWYRQDPGLGLRLIYFSYDVKMKEKGDIPEGYSVSREKKERFSLILESASTNQTSMYLCASSMWDRGNEKLFFGSGTQLSVL.

This chain uses TRBV29-1 with TRBJ1-2, with TRBD1 as a possible D gene (5 bases). The CDR3 extends over 14 amino acids. The germline CDR1 and CDR2 sequences are SQVTM and ANQGSEA. Trimming removed 3 bases from V and 5 bases from J, with 16 bases in between. This chain's CDR3 is CSVDLTDSPYGYTF. In DNA, the CDR3 is TGCAGCGTTGACCTGACAGACAGTCCATATGGCTACACCTTC.

This clonotype was detected a few times. CDR3 nucleotides: TGTGCCAGCAGCCCAGACACACCGGGAGGCAATGAGCAGTTCTTC. This codes for CASSPDTPGGNEQFF. The chain combines TRBV28 with TRBJ2-1; TRBD2 agrees at 7 bases. The CDR3 totals 15 residues. Trimming at V came to 6 bases and at J to 6 bases, leaving 11 bases not matched to a gene. Germline V CDR1 and CDR2: MDHEN, SYDVKM.

The chain recombines TRBV28 with TRBJ2-1; TRBD2 aligns across 14 bases. The ends lost 6 bases at V and 9 bases at J; junction bases unmatched: 7. The CDR3 consists of 15 residues. Germline V gene lookup returns CDR1 MDHEN and CDR2 SYDVKM. The CDR3, as DNA: TGTGCCAGCAGCCAAGGGACTAGCGGGGGTGGTGAGCAGTTCTTC. This translates into CASSQGTSGGGEQFF.

There are a few counts of this clonotype. The chain uses TRBV7-6 and TRBJ2-5; D remains unclear. Between the trimmed V and J ends, which lost 1 base and 9 bases, there was a span of 9 bases. The CDR3 contains 12 residues. CDR1 and CDR2 from the germline V gene are SGHVS and FNYEAQ. CDR3 sequence (DNA): TGTGCCAGCAGCTTAGATAGGAGATCCCAGTACTTC. Its translation is CASSLDRRSQYF.

V gene TRBV20-1 combines with J gene TRBJ2-3, with 8 positions matching TRBD2. The germline gives CDR1 DFQATT, CDR2 SNEGSKA (reference sequence). V gave up 6 bases and J gave up 6 bases; unmatched junction bases: 11. The CDR3 contains 14 residues. The CDR3 spells CSAPRTSMSDTQYF. The CDR3 coding sequence is TGCAGTGCCCCTAGGACTAGCATGAGTGATACGCAGTATTTT.

The V and J genes are TRBV6-1 and TRBJ2-7; D may be TRBD2 (6 bases). Trimming cost V 0 bases and J 0 bases, with 12 bases left between them. Germline lookup yields CDR1 MNHNS and CDR2 SASEGT. This CDR3 contains 16 residues. Written as DNA, the CDR3 is TGTGCCAGCAGTGAAGCCCTAGCGTGGAGCTCCTACGAGCAGTACTTC. As protein: CASSEALAWSSYEQYF.

V is TRBV7-2 and J is TRBJ2-1, with 7 bases fitting TRBD2. The CDR3 consists of 16 residues. Germline loops: CDR1 SGHTA, CDR2 FQGNSA. V lost 5 bases and J lost 3; bases outside the gene matches: 10. CDR3 in amino acids: CASSHEELAGYNEQFF. Written as DNA, the CDR3 is TGTGCCAGCAGCCACGAGGAGTTAGCGGGCTACAATGAGCAGTTCTTC.

This clonotype was observed a handful of times. V usage is TRBV19 and J usage is TRBJ2-2, with D possibly being TRBD1 (5 bases). V lost 3 bases to trimming and J lost 5 bases, with 13 bases between them. The V gene's germline CDR1 is LNHDA and CDR2 SQIVND (reference sequence). The CDR3 consists of 15 residues. The CDR3: CASSMLQGRTGELFF. Written as DNA, the CDR3 is TGTGCCAGTAGTATGCTCCAGGGTCGGACCGGGGAGCTGTTTTTT.

The J gene is TRBJ2-5, the V gene TRBV7-3, with D perhaps assigned TRBD1 or TRBD2 (6 bases each). The tail of the sequence fits TRBJ2-1 better, so the J call may be wrong. In germline, CDR1 is SGHTA, CDR2 FQGTGA. The CDR3 has 14 residues. CDR3 sequence: CASSSGRGGNEQFF. CDR3 bases: TGTGCCAGCAGCTCGGGCAGGGGAGGCAATGAGCAGTTCTTC.